This TCR beta chain was captured in a study of T cells expressing NK-cell markers. The CDR3 is made up of 16 amino acids. Germline CDR1 reads SEHNR; CDR2 reads FQNEAQ (reference sequence). TCRdb re-called the 5' RACE reads; one entry per CDR3 protein, DNA not given. The table lists 300,000 to 500,000 distinct CDR3 sequences. Broader study findings: Dominant NKG2C+ clonotypes were found to form roughly 1.0-7.0% of CD8+ T cells in six donors.

As regards this clonotype: What it binds is not known.

This clonotype originated in a woman in her 50s in good health. Sequenced input: blood T cells: a sorted CD56 or NKG2C T cell subset, CD4+ or CD8+ T cells, or bulk PBMC T cells (not recorded which). V and J are TRBV7-9 and TRBJ2-1; TCRdb outputs TRBD1, but without DNA this stays unchecked. Here the CDR3 reads CASSSLKGTDFNFEFF.